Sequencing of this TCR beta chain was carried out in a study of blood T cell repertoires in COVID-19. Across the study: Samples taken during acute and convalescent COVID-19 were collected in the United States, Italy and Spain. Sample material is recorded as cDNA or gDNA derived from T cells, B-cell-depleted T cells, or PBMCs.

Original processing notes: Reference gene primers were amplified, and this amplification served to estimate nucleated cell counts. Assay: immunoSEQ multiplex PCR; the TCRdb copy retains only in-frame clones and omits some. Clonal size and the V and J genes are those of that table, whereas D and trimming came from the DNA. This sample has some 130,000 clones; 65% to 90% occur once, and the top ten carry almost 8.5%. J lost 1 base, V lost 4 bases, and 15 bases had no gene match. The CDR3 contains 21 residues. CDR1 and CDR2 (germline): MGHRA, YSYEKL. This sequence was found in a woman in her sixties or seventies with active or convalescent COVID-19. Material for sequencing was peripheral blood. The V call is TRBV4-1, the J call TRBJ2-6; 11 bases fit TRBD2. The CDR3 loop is CASSRGAVAGGQVSGANVLTF. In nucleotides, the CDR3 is TGCGCCAGCAGCCGCGGTGCCGTAGCGGGGGGGCAAGTTTCTGGGGCCAACGTCCTGACTTTC.